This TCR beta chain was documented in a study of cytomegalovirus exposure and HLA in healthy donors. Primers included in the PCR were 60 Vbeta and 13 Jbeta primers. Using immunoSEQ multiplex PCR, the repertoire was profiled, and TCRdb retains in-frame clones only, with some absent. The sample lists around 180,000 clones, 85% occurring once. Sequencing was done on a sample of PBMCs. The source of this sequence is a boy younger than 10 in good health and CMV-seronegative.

The chain's CDR3 is CASKNREYSNQPQHF. The CDR3 coding sequence is TGTGCCAGCAAGAACAGGGAATATAGCAATCAGCCCCAGCATTTT. V usage is TRBV6-5 and J usage is TRBJ1-5, with D maybe TRBD1 (6 bases). Germline V lookup: CDR1 MNHEY, CDR2 SVGAGI. Trimming took off 7 bases at V and 0 bases at J, with 13 bases between the two ends. This CDR3 has 15 amino acids.